The rows below give T cell receptor beta chains drawn from one sample of a study of beta chain features in type 1 diabetes. Sequencing was performed with immunoSEQ multiplex PCR; in TCRdb, only in-frame clones are kept and a portion is missing. The data hold 300,000 to 350,000 clones, with around 13% observed a single time. Sequencing was carried out using central memory CD4+ T cells from blood. These receptors were collected from a young man in good health. CDR3s include the opening cysteine and the closing phenylalanine or tryptophan. The D gene is left open where the match is weak. Where a row states a size, it is once, few, many or the class of an expanded clone; other rows omit it.

D,size,J,V,DNA,CDR3
-,few,TRBJ2-7,TRBV5-1,TGCGCCAGCAGCGCAGGGAGTTCCTACGAGCAGTACTTC,CASSAGSSYEQYF
TRBD2,many,TRBJ2-3,TRBV7-7,TGTGCCAGCAGCCCAGGACTAGCGGGGGCGGATACGCAGTATTTT,CASSPGLAGADTQYF
TRBD1,-,TRBJ2-2,TRBV9,TGTGCCAGCAGCTCCCGGACAGGATCGAGGGAGCTGTTTTTT,CASSSRTGSRELFF
-,few,TRBJ2-3,TRBV7-3,TGTGCCAGCAGCCCGGGGACTCCAGATACGCAGTATTTT,CASSPGTPDTQYF
-,few,TRBJ1-1,TRBV18,TGTGCCAGCTCACCATCAGTGTTAGAGAACACTGAAGCTTTCTTT,CASSPSVLENTEAFF
-,many,TRBJ2-3,TRBV9,TGTGCCAGCAGCGTAGACTCCACAGATACGCAGTATTTT,CASSVDSTDTQYF
-,-,TRBJ2-1,TRBV4-3,TGCGCCAGCAGCCAAGATCGAGGAGGGAGGGAGCAGTTCTTC,CASSQDRGGREQFF
-,-,TRBJ2-7,TRBV7-2,TGTGCCAGCAGCTATTTGAATGGCAGGGAATCCCATTCCTACGAGCAGTACTTC,CASSYLNGRESHSYEQYF
-,-,TRBJ2-1,TRBV6-6,TGTGCCAGCAGCTATCCGATGGGGTATGAGCAGTTCTTC,CASSYPMGYEQFF
TRBD2,-,TRBJ2-5,TRBV7-7,TGTGCCAGCAACTCGGGACTAGCGGGAGGGGAGACCCAGTACTTC,CASNSGLAGGETQYF
TRBD1,-,TRBJ1-4,TRBV6-1,TGTGCCAGCAGTGAAAACAGGGGGAATGAAAAACTGTTTTTT,CASSENRGNEKLFF
-,-,TRBJ2-5,TRBV11-2,TGTGCCAGCAGCTTAGATCGAGGGGGAACGCGGGAGACCCAGTACTTC,CASSLDRGGTRETQYF
TRBD2,few,TRBJ2-1,TRBV7-2,TGTGCCAGCAGCTCCGGGGGGGCCTACAATGAGCAGTTCTTC,CASSSGGAYNEQFF
-,-,TRBJ1-2,TRBV6-5,TGTGCCAGCTCCCACAGGGTTGACTATGGCTACACCTTC,CASSHRVDYGYTF
TRBD2,-,TRBJ2-3,TRBV11-2,TGTGCCAGCAGCACGGGACTAGCAACAGATACGCAGTATTTT,CASSTGLATDTQYF
-,many,TRBJ2-3,TRBV9,TGTGCCAGCAGCGTAGCCGGGACCACAGATACGCAGTATTTT,CASSVAGTTDTQYF
-,few,TRBJ2-2,TRBV5-4,TGTGCCAGCAGCTTGGATCTGGGGCCCGGGGAGCTGTTTTTT,CASSLDLGPGELFF
-,-,TRBJ2-3,TRBV7-9,TGTGCCAGCAGCATGGACGGCACAGATACGCAGTATTTT,CASSMDGTDTQYF
-,few,TRBJ2-7,TRBV6-5,TGTGCCAGCAGTTACTCAGGACAGACCTACTCCTACGAGCAGTACTTC,CASSYSGQTYSYEQYF
-,few,TRBJ1-6,TRBV27,TGTGCCAGCACTTCCGTCCCGTTTAGCAACTCACCCCTCCACTTT,CASTSVPFSNSPLHF
TRBD2,-,TRBJ2-1,TRBV5-1,TGCGCCAGCAGCTGGACTGGGTTAGCGGGTCCACCCAGGGAGCAGTTCTTC,CASSWTGLAGPPREQFF
-,few,TRBJ1-2,TRBV29-1,TGCAGCGTTGAGTCCGTTTGGGAAGGCTACACCTTC,CSVESVWEGYTF
TRBD1,many,TRBJ2-1,TRBV6-5,TGTGCCAGCAGTCCGACAGGGGCCCCCTACAATGAGCAGTTCTTC,CASSPTGAPYNEQFF